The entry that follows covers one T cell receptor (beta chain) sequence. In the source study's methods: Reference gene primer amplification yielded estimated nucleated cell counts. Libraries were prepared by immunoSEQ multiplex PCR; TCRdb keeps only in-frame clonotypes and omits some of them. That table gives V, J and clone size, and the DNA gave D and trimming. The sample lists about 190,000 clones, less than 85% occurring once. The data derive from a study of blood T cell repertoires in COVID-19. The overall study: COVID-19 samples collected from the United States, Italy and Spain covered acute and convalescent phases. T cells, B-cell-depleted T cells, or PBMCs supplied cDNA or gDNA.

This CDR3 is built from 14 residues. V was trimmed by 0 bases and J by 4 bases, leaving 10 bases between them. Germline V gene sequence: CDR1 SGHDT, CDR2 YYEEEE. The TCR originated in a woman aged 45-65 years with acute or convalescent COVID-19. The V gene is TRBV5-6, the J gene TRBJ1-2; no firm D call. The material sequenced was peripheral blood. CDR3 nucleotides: TGTGCCAGCAGCTTGGCGGGGTCTACCTATGGCTACACCTTC. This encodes CASSLAGSTYGYTF.